This entry lists 8 T cell receptor beta chains sequenced from one sample in a study of cytomegalovirus exposure and HLA in healthy donors. Vbeta (60) and Jbeta (13) primers were used in the PCR. Assay used: immunoSEQ multiplex PCR; TCRdb lists only in-frame clones, some missing. The table has 90,000 to 150,000 clones, over 75% seen once; the top ten hold approximately 11%. Material: PBMCs. These TCRs come from a man aged 40-55 years in good health and CMV-seropositive.

This clone was picked up one time. The chain is built from TRBV7-9 and TRBJ1-5; 9 bases match TRBD1. The CDR3 spans 15 residues. With 1 base clipped from V and 4 bases from J, the junction kept 2 bases outside the gene matches. The germline V gene encodes CDR1 SEHNR and CDR2 FQNEAQ (reference sequence). The CDR3 protein is CASSLVGTGNQPQHF. In DNA form, the CDR3 reads TGTGCCAGCAGCTTAGTAGGGACAGGGAATCAGCCCCAGCATTTT.

The chain's CDR3 is CASSLALGQGTYEQYF. The CDR3 region has the DNA TGTGCCAGCAGCTTAGCGCTCGGACAGGGTACCTACGAGCAGTACTTC. The V call is TRBV7-9, the J call TRBJ2-7; TRBD1 aligns across 8 bases. CDR3 size: 16 residues. Per germline, CDR1 SEHNR and CDR2 FQNEAQ (reference sequence). V lost 0 bases, J lost 2 bases, and 6 bases stayed unmatched.

This chain links TRBV29-1 with TRBJ2-7; 8 positions agree with TRBD1. Per the germline V gene, CDR1 is SQVTM and CDR2 is ANQGSEA. The CDR3 is 14 amino acids. J lost 5 bases, V lost 7 bases, and 13 bases had no gene match. CDR3 in amino acids: CSGGDRLSRDEQYF. CDR3 sequence (DNA): TGCAGCGGGGGGGACAGGTTAAGTAGGGACGAGCAGTACTTC.

The chain recombines TRBV4-2 with TRBJ2-3, with TRBD2 matching 10 bases. With V trimmed by 0 bases and J by 4 bases, 7 bases remained unmatched. The germline V gene encodes CDR1 LGHNA and CDR2 YNFKEQ. CDR3 size: 17 residues. Written as DNA, the CDR3 is TGTGCCAGCAGCCAAGATCGGGCAAGCGGGGGGGCAGATACGCAGTATTTT. The encoded protein is CASSQDRASGGADTQYF.

The J gene is TRBJ1-2, the V gene TRBV11-2, with D possibly matching TRBD1 (5 bases). This CDR3 contains 13 residues. With 10 bases removed from V and 5 bases from J, the gap between germline ends came to 17 bases. Per germline, CDR1 SGHAT and CDR2 FQNNGV. The CDR3 DNA follows: TGTGCCACCGCGGGGCGGAACTTTTATGGCTACACCTTC. Protein sequence: CATAGRNFYGYTF.

The chain couples TRBV7-2 to TRBJ1-2; D remains ambiguous. CDR1 SGHTA and CDR2 FQGNSA come from the germline V gene. Between the trimmed V and J ends, which lost 2 bases and 11 bases, there was a span of 15 bases. This CDR3 is built from 13 residues. The CDR3, as DNA: TGTGCCAGCAGCTTATCGCGGGAGGAGGTTTACACCTTC. Its translation is CASSLSREEVYTF.

The genes are TRBV18 and TRBJ1-3; weak D call: TRBD1 (5 bases). V was cut by 3 bases and J by 0 bases, with 6 bases left in between. This CDR3 comprises 14 residues. Germline V lookup: CDR1 KGHSH, CDR2 LQKENI. The CDR3 region is CASSPQGSGNTIYF. CDR3 nucleotides: TGTGCCAGCTCACCTCAGGGCTCTGGAAACACCATATATTTT.

This clone came up a few times. The chain couples TRBV4-2 to TRBJ2-3, with 10 bases lining up with TRBD2. This CDR3 has 20 amino acids. Germline CDR1 is LGHNA and CDR2 is YNFKEQ. V lost 0 bases and J lost 0; bases outside the gene matches: 12. CDR3 in amino acids: CASSQDWLAGAGLSTDTQYF. As DNA, the CDR3 is TGTGCCAGCAGCCAAGATTGGCTAGCGGGGGCCGGACTGAGCACAGATACGCAGTATTTT.